A single sample gave rise to the 22 T cell receptor beta chains below, sequenced in a study of blood T cell repertoires in COVID-19 (dated by TCRdb to between 2020 and 2021). The library was obtained by the immunoSEQ multiplex PCR assay. Drawn from immuneACCESS, this table holds only the in-frame rearrangements with V and J called that TCRdb kept. Clones are partly lost; checked studies trace under half to an unresolved V gene and leave the rest unexplained. This sample gives approximately 270,000 clones in total; around 90% of them show up just once. The leading ten clones occupy around 2.8% of the sample. Source material: PBMCs or T cells enriched from blood (not recorded which). Every receptor here comes from a man aged 40-49 years who had been exposed to COVID-19.

This clone was recorded once. In DNA, the CDR3 is TGTGCCAGCAGGGGACGGGGGGGGCGTATCGACGAGCAGTACTTC. It yields the protein CASRGRGGRIDEQYF. This rearrangement joins TRBV28 to TRBJ2-7; 8 bases line up with TRBD2. CDR1 and CDR2 from the germline V gene are MDHEN and SYDVKM. The CDR3 runs to 15 residues. V lost 6 bases, J lost 5 bases, and 12 bases stayed unmatched.

The V call is TRBV6-5, the J call TRBJ2-7, with 10 bases that match TRBD2. The V gene end was trimmed by 6 bases and the J gene end by 2 bases; junction bases not matched to a gene: 4. Germline V gene data show CDR1 as MNHEY and CDR2 as SVGAGI. This CDR3 is 14 amino acids long. CDR3 loop: CASRPAGGAYEQYF. The DNA for the CDR3 is TGTGCCAGCAGGCCAGCGGGAGGGGCCTACGAGCAGTACTTC.

This chain uses TRBV3-1 (or the pseudogene TRBV3-2) with TRBJ1-1; D call uncertain. Trimming shortened V by 4 bases and J by 4 bases, and 13 bases separated the two germline ends. Germline V gene sequence: CDR1 LGHDT, CDR2 YNNKEL (reference sequence). The CDR3 length is 14 residues. CDR3 residues: CASSPASRGTEAFF. The DNA for the CDR3 is TGTGCCAGCAGCCCGGCGTCGCGGGGCACTGAAGCTTTCTTT.

This clone was seen a single time. The rearrangement joins TRBV4-1 to TRBJ2-1; the match to TRBD2 covers 11 bases. Germline loops: CDR1 MGHRA, CDR2 YSYEKL. With 4 bases clipped from V and 6 bases from J, the junction kept 14 bases outside the gene matches. The CDR3 runs to 18 residues. CDR3 nucleotides: TGCGCCAGCAGCCGAACCTTACTAGCGGGAGCATCAGGCAATGAGCAGTTCTTC. Its translation: CASSRTLLAGASGNEQFF.

J is TRBJ2-7 and V is TRBV5-4, with 7 bases matching TRBD2. J was trimmed by 2 bases and V by 7 bases; bases with no gene match: 6. This CDR3 has 13 residues. In germline, CDR1 is SGHNT, CDR2 YYREEE (reference sequence). The CDR3 reads CASGREFTYEQYF. The CDR3 nucleotides read TGTGCCAGCGGGCGGGAGTTCACCTACGAGCAGTACTTC.

The chain couples TRBV7-9 to TRBJ1-5, with D hard to call. Germline CDR1 reads SEHNR; CDR2 reads FQNEAQ (reference sequence). The CDR3 contains 13 residues. Deletions cut 1 base from V and 5 bases from J, with 6 bases between. CDR3 sequence (DNA): TGTGCCAGCAGCTTAGGTCTCGATCAGCCCCAGCATTTT. This sequence encodes CASSLGLDQPQHF.

The sample holds one count of this clone. The chain recombines TRBV11-2 with TRBJ1-4; D unresolved. Trimming took 1 base from V and 5 from J, leaving 11 bases between them. The CDR3 totals 15 residues. The V gene's germline CDR1 is SGHAT and CDR2 FQNNGV. The CDR3 is CASSLVPGINEKLFF. DNA of the CDR3: TGTGCCAGCAGCTTAGTGCCCGGGATCAATGAAAAACTGTTTTTT.

V gene TRBV19 combines with J gene TRBJ1-4; weak D call: TRBD1 (5 bases). CDR3 length equals 13 residues. Trimming pared 7 bases from V and 6 bases from J, leaving 12 bases between. Per germline, CDR1 LNHDA and CDR2 SQIVND (reference sequence). The CDR3 loop reads CASTKGGDEKLFF. The CDR3 DNA follows: TGTGCCAGTACTAAGGGAGGGGATGAAAAACTGTTTTTT.

This chain's CDR3 is CAWSTTGDYEQYF. DNA of the CDR3: TGTGCCTGGAGTACAACAGGGGACTACGAGCAGTACTTC. The rearrangement links TRBV30 to TRBJ2-7; 7 bases are a match to TRBD1. The ends lost 2 bases at V and 3 bases at J; junction bases unmatched: 4. The CDR3 has 13 residues. CDR1 and CDR2 from the germline V gene are GTSNPN and SVGIG (reference sequence).

The chain uses TRBV18 and TRBJ2-7; 7 positions agree with TRBD1. CDR1 and CDR2 (germline): KGHSH, LQKENI. The CDR3 is 14 residues long. V was pared by 2 bases and J by 2 bases, with 3 bases of the junction left unmatched. CDR3 region: CASSPGTVTYEQYF. The CDR3 region has the DNA TGTGCCAGCTCACCAGGGACAGTTACCTACGAGCAGTACTTC.

The J gene is TRBJ1-4, the V gene TRBV7-6, with D perhaps matching TRBD1 (5 bases). Trimming shortened V by 0 bases and J by 6 bases, and 8 bases separated the two germline ends. The CDR3 has 14 residues. Germline CDR1 is SGHVS and CDR2 is FNYEAQ. The CDR3, as DNA: TGTGCCAGCAGCTTAGCGGGGGGTGATGAAAAACTGTTTTTT. It yields the protein CASSLAGGDEKLFF.

V is TRBV19 and J is TRBJ1-1; 9 bases match TRBD1. The CDR3 length is 15 residues. With V trimmed by 3 bases and J by 3 bases, 5 bases remained unmatched. The germline gives CDR1 LNHDA, CDR2 SQIVND (reference sequence). The CDR3 DNA follows: TGTGCCAGTAGTATGGGGGACAGGGACGACACTGAAGCTTTCTTT. Residues: CASSMGDRDDTEAFF.

The J gene is TRBJ1-1, the V gene TRBV5-4; D is perhaps TRBD1 (6 bases). The germline V gene has CDR1 SGHNT and CDR2 YYREEE (reference sequence). This CDR3 is built from 14 residues. V lost 5 bases, J lost 6 bases, and 17 bases lay in between. The CDR3 sequence: CASRLDRSGAEAFF. The CDR3 DNA follows: TGTGCCAGCAGACTTGATCGGTCAGGGGCTGAAGCTTTCTTT.

The gene calls are TRBV12-3 or TRBV12-4 and TRBJ1-1, with 7 bases aligning to TRBD1. Germline trimming cut 6 bases from V and 4 bases from J; bases unmatched to any gene: 2. The CDR3 extends over 12 amino acids. The chain's CDR3 is CASRSGGTEAFF. Written as DNA, the CDR3 is TGTGCCAGCAGGTCAGGGGGCACTGAAGCTTTCTTT.

V usage is TRBV28 and J usage is TRBJ2-7; 7 nucleotides match TRBD2. V was pared by 7 bases and J by 3 bases, with 12 bases of the junction left unmatched. Per the germline V gene, CDR1 is MDHEN and CDR2 is SYDVKM. CDR3 length equals 15 residues. CDR3 region: CASTSSFAGDYEQYF. The CDR3 DNA reads as TGTGCCAGCACCTCTTCCTTTGCGGGAGACTACGAGCAGTACTTC.

V and J are TRBV9 and TRBJ1-4; weak D call: TRBD1 (5 bases). From germline, CDR1 is SGDLS and CDR2 YYNGEE. The length of the CDR3 is 13 residues. V was clipped by 2 bases and J by 6 bases, with 8 bases between them. The CDR3 sequence: CASSVGGDEKLFF. The CDR3 coding sequence is TGTGCCAGCAGCGTGGGGGGAGATGAAAAACTGTTTTTT.

The J gene is TRBJ2-3, the V gene TRBV29-1; TRBD1 might be the D (6 bases). CDR3 size: 13 residues. CDR1 and CDR2 (germline): SQVTM, ANQGSEA. The V gene lost 7 bases and the J gene lost 3 bases, with 14 bases spanning the gap. The CDR3 DNA is TGCAGCGCCTCACAGGGTGGGACAGATACGCAGTATTTT. Its protein product is CSASQGGTDTQYF.

The chain is built from TRBV30 and TRBJ1-4; the D is unclear. The germline gives CDR1 GTSNPN, CDR2 SVGIG (reference sequence). The CDR3 is made up of 14 amino acids. Trimming removed 0 bases from V and 4 bases from J, with 9 bases in between. The CDR3 DNA follows: TGTGCCTGGAGTGTCCTACAGCTTAATGAAAAACTGTTTTTT. It is translated as CAWSVLQLNEKLFF. The entire variable domain, with the rest obtained from reference TRBV30 and TRBJ1-4, is as follows: SQTIHQWPATLVQPVGSPLSLECTVEGTSNPNLYWYRQAAGRGLQLLFYSVGIGQISSEVPQNLSASRPQDRQFILSSKKLLLSDSGFYLCAWSVLQLNEKLFFGSGTQLSVL.

V is TRBV29-1 and J is TRBJ2-1, with TRBD2 matching over 10 bases. The germline V gene has CDR1 SQVTM and CDR2 ANQGSEA. With 7 bases clipped from V and 5 bases from J, the junction kept 11 bases outside the gene matches. The CDR3 is made up of 15 amino acids. The CDR3 DNA follows: TGCAGCGGTACAAAACTTCTAGCGGGAGACAATGAGCAGTTCTTC. Encoded protein: CSGTKLLAGDNEQFF.

The DNA for the CDR3 is TGCGCCAGCAGCTCTTTAGCGGGAGGGCCTTCAGATACGCAGTATTTT. This encodes CASSSLAGGPSDTQYF. The chain couples TRBV5-1 to TRBJ2-3, with 11 bases matching TRBD2. The CDR3 runs to 16 residues. Germline V gene data show CDR1 as SGHRS and CDR2 as YFSETQ. V gave up 3 bases and J gave up 4 bases; unmatched junction bases: 7.

CDR3 sequence reads: CSVGTDYEQYF. The CDR3 nucleotides are TGCAGCGTTGGGACAGACTACGAGCAGTACTTC. This rearrangement joins TRBV29-1 to TRBJ2-7; D possibly corresponds to TRBD1 (6 bases). This CDR3 is 11 amino acids long. The V and J ends lost 4 bases and 3 bases respectively, with 7 bases between them. Germline V lookup: CDR1 SQVTM, CDR2 ANQGSEA.

The chain couples TRBV3-1 (or the pseudogene TRBV3-2) to TRBJ2-7; D possibly corresponds to TRBD2 (5 bases). There are 15 residues in the CDR3. Germline-derived CDR1 and CDR2 are LGHDT and YNNKEL (reference sequence). V was pared by 4 bases and J by 4 bases, with 17 bases between. Here the CDR3 DNA reads TGTGCCAGCAGCCCAACCCTCGGGTCGGGATACGAGCAGTACTTC. Protein sequence: CASSPTLGSGYEQYF.